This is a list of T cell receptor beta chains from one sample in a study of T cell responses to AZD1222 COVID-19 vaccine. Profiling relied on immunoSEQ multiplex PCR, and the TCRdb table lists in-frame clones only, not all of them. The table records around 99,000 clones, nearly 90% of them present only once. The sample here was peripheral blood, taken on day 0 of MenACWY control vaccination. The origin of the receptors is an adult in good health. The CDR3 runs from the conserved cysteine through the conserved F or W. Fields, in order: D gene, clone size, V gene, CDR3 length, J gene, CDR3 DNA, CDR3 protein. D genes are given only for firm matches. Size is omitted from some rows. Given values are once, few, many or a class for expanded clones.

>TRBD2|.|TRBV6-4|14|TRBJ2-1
TGTGCCAGCAGTGACGGACTAGCGGGGAATGAGCAGTTCTTC
CASSDGLAGNEQFF
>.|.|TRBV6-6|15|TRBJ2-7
TGTGCCAGCAGTGCAAGGGACACTCTGATCTACGAGCAGTACTTC
CASSARDTLIYEQYF
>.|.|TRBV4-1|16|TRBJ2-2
TGCGCCAGCAGCCAAGTTGTTTTAAGGAGTACCGGGGAGCTGTTTTTT
CASSQVVLRSTGELFF
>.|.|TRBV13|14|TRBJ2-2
TGTGCCAGCAGCTTAGGGGGGAACACCGGGGAGCTGTTTTTT
CASSLGGNTGELFF
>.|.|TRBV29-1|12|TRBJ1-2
TGCAGCGTTGACAGGGAGCAGGATGGCTACACCTTC
CSVDREQDGYTF
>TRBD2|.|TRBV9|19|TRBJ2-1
TGTGCCAGCAGCATTAAGAGGGATGGGGGTAGCGGGGGCTACAATGAGCAGTTCTTC
CASSIKRDGGSGGYNEQFF
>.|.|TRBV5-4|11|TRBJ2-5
TGTGCCAGCAGTGCAGGGGTTAGCCAGTACTTC
CASSAGVSQYF
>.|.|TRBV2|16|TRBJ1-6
TGTGCCAGCAGTGAAGGTCGGGCCTGGTCGCGTTCACCCCTCCACTTT
CASSEGRAWSRSPLHF
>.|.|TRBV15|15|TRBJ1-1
TGTGCCGCCAGCGCTGGGGCGACCGATTACACTGAAGCTTTCTTT
CAASAGATDYTEAFF
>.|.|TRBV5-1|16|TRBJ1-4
TGCGCCAGCAGCCCCTCCCGAAGGACTAGGGGGGAAAAACTGTTTTTT
CASSPSRRTRGEKLFF
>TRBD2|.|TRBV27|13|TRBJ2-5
TGTGCCAGCAGTCTGCGGGAGCGAGAGACCCAGTACTTC
CASSLRERETQYF
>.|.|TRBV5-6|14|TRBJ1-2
TGTGCCAGCAGTCTCCAACAGGGAATCTATGGCTACACCTTC
CASSLQQGIYGYTF
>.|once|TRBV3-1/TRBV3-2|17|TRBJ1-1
TGTGCCAGCAGCCCCCCCTCCAGCGCAGAGATAAACACTGAAGCTTTCTTT
CASSPPSSAEINTEAFF
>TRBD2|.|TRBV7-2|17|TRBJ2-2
TGTGCCAGCAGCTTCCCCTCGCTAGCGGACTACACCGGGGAGCTGTTTTTT
CASSFPSLADYTGELFF
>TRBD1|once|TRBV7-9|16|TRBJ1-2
TGTGCCAGCAGATCAATCTCGGGACAGGGACTAGATGGCTACACCTTC
CASRSISGQGLDGYTF
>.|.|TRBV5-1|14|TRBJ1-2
TGCGCCAGCAGTGGCCTCGGGGTACTCTATGGCTACACCTTC
CASSGLGVLYGYTF
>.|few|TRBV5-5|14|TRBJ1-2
TGTGCCAGCAGCCTGCGAGCTGCTAACTATGGCTACACCTTC
CASSLRAANYGYTF
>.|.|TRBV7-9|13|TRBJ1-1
TGTGCCAGCAGTCCTTTCAGGTACACTGAAGCTTTCTTT
CASSPFRYTEAFF
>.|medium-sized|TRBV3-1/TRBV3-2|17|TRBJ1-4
TGTGCCAGCAGCCAAGAAGGGGCGGGGAGTGGTAATGAAAAACTGTTTTTT
CASSQEGAGSGNEKLFF
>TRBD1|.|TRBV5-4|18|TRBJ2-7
TGTGCCAGCAGCTTGGGGGACAGGGGGTCTTGGGGAGGGTACGAGCAGTACTTC
CASSLGDRGSWGGYEQYF